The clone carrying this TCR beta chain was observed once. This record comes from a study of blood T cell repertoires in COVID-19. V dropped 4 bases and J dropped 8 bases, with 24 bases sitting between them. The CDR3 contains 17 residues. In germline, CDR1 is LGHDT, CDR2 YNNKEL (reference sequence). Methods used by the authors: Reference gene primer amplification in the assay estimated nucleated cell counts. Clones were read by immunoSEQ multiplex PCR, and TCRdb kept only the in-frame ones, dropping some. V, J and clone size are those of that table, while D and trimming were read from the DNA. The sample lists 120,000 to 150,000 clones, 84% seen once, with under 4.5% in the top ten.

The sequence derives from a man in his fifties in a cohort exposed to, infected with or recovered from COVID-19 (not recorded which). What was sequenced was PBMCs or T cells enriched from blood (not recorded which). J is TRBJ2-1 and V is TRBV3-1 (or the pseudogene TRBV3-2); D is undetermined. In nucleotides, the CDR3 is TGTGCCAGCAGCCTCCTCCCCCTAGGCAAAGGTATTGATGAGCAGTTCTTC. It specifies CASSLLPLGKGIDEQFF.